The entry that follows covers one TCR beta chain sequence. Its binding antigen is unknown. No quality values exist for individual bases; no much larger clone is one base distant. The treatment or condition label corresponds to: live attenuated yellow fever vaccine strain. At each blood-draw timepoint, two biological replicates of bulk PBMCs were collected. PBMCs were isolated from peripheral blood using a standard Ficoll-Paque protocol. TriZol was used to extract RNA from bulk PBMCs, from CD4 and CD8 fractions, and from dextramer-positive and dextramer-negative fractions. Including the terminal cysteine and phenylalanine, the CDR3 comprises 15 residues. Just the 45-base CDR3 DNA is kept, in frame starting at base 1. V gives up 1 base and J gives up 0 bases, and the segment between their germline ends measures 6 bases. CDR1 and CDR2 are read off the germline V gene as SGHTA and FQGNSA. The record originates from a study of T cells after yellow fever vaccination (dated by TCRdb to the late 2010s). A note on the overall study: Libraries from fractions with low cell numbers were prepared with the SMART-Seq v4 Ultra Low Input RNA kit. To follow T-cell clones before and after both primary and booster YFV17D yellow fever vaccination, bulk TCR alpha and beta repertoires underwent longitudinal sequencing. Two healthy male donors, one aged 18 to 30 and one aged 30 to 40 years, made up the cohort. Blood samples were taken at several timepoints before and after primary and secondary immunization, and bulk PBMC replicates and cell subsets were isolated.

General conclusions and limits of the study: Because only a couple of donors were included in the study, the extent to which the findings can be generalized is limited. A small share of clonotypes occurred in both CD4 and CD8 compartments, likely arising from convergent recombination. After the booster, most clones that had expanded after primary vaccination were detected again (around 96% of CD4 and over 75% of CD8), suggesting broad maintenance of memory. Compared with the primary T-cell response, the secondary T-cell response was weaker but faster, peaking on day 5 rather than day 15. Because abundant contaminating clonotypes from the bulk population could be contained in FACS-sorted repertoires, computational filtering was required.

TCRdb lists the instrument as Illumina NovaSeq 6000. TCR cDNA was synthesized by 5'RACE template switching, which introduced a universal primer site and unique molecular identifiers. Priming for cDNA synthesis came from both the TCR alpha and TCR beta constant segments. Two PCR steps were used to amplify libraries, with sample barcodes and sequencing adapters being added in the second step. Sequencing of libraries was performed on Illumina HiSeq 2500 (2x100 bp) or NovaSeq (2x150 bp). The paper's data handling went like this. MIGEC handled demultiplexing of reads and collapsing into UMI consensus sequences, while MiXCR performed V(D)J alignment. Vaccine-responding clonotypes were identified with edgeR using replicate PBMC samples, with FDR below 0.01 and a log2 fold change above 5 up to day 15 being required. Each bulk clonotype was labeled CD4 or CD8 based on which sequenced repertoire, CD4 or CD8, contained the clonotype at higher abundance. The public reads were quality trimmed at Q25 with fastp and then assembled into clones with MiXCR by TCRdb, keeping productive beta chains. Here each entry gathers all rows of one CDR3 protein and keeps the most common genes and DNA. Here the V and J calls rest on TCRdb's processing, not on the authors' analysis. This sample has 400,000 to 450,000 distinct CDR3 sequences in its table, and about 17% of those were observed once. The biggest ten clones account for roughly a sixth of the sample.

In this chain, TRBV7-2 is recombined with TRBJ2-2; the D gene is not confidently resolved. The specimen was PBMCs, collected before the yellow fever booster vaccination. The receptor comes from a man between 18 and 35 years old who received the YFV17D yellow fever vaccine. The nucleotide sequence reads as follows: TGTGCCAGCAGCTTAGAAGCGACGAACACCGGGGAGCTGTTTTTT. Its protein reads: CASSLEATNTGELFF.